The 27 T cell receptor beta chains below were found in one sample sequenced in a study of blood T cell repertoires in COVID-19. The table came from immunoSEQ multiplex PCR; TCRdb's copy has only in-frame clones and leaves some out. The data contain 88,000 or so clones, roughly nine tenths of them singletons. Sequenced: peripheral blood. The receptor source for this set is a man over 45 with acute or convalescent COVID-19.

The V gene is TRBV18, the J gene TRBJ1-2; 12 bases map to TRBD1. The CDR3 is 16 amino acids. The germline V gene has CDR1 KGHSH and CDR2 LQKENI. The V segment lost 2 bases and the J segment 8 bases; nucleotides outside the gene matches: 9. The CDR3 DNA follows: TGTGCCAGCTCACCAGGAGTCCGGGACAGGGGGCGAGGCTACACCTTC. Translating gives CASSPGVRDRGRGYTF.

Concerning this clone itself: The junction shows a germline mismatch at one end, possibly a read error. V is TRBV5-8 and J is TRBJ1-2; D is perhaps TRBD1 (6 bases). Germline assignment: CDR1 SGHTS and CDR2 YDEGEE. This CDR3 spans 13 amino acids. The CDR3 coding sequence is TGTGCCAGCAGCTTGAGGACCAGGGGAATTCAAATCTTC. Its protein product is CASSLRTRGIQIF.

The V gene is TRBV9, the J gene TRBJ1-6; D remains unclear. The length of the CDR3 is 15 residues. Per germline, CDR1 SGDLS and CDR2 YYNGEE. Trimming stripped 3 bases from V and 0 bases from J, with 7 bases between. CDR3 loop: CASSARSSYNSPLHF. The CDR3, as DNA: TGTGCCAGCAGCGCTAGGAGCTCCTATAATTCACCCCTCCACTTT.

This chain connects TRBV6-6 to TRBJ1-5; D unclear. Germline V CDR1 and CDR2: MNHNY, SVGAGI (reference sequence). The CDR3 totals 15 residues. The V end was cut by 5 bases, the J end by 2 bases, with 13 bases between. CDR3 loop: CASSQGGNGNQPQHF. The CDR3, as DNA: TGTGCCAGCAGTCAAGGCGGGAACGGCAATCAGCCCCAGCATTTT.

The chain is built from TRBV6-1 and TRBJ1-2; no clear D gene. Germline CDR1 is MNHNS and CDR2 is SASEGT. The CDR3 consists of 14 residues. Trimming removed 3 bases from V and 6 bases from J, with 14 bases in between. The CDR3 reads CASSELDRVNGYTF. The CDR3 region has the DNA TGTGCCAGCAGTGAGTTGGATCGGGTGAATGGCTACACCTTC.

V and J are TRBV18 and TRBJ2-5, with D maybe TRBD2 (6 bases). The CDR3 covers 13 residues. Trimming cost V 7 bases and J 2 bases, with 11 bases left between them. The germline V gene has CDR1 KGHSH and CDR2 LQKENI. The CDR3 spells CASLSGTQETQYF. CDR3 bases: TGTGCCAGCTTATCCGGGACTCAAGAGACCCAGTACTTC.

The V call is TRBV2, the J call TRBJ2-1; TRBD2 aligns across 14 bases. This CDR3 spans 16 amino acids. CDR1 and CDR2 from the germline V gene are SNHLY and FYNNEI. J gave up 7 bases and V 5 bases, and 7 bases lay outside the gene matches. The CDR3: CASSQGLAGGQNEQFF. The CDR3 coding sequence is TGTGCCAGCAGTCAAGGACTAGCGGGGGGCCAGAATGAGCAGTTCTTC.

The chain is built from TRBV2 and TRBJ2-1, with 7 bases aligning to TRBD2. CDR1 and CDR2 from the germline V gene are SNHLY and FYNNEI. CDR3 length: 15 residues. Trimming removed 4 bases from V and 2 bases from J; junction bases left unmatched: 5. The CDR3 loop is CASSGAGEAYNEQFF. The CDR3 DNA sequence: TGTGCCAGCAGTGGGGCGGGAGAGGCCTACAATGAGCAGTTCTTC. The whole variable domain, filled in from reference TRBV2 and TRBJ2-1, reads EPEVTQTPSHQVTQMGQEVILRCVPISNHLYFYWYRQILGQKVEFLVSFYNNEISEKSEIFDDQFSVERPDGSNFTLKIRSTKLEDSAMYFCASSGAGEAYNEQFFGPGTRLTVL.

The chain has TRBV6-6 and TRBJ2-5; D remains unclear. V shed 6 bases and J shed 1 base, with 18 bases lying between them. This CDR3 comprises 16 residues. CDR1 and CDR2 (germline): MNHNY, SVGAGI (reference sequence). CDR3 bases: TGTGCCAGCAGATCCAACACGTTTATTCCCCAAGAGACCCAGTACTTC. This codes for CASRSNTFIPQETQYF.

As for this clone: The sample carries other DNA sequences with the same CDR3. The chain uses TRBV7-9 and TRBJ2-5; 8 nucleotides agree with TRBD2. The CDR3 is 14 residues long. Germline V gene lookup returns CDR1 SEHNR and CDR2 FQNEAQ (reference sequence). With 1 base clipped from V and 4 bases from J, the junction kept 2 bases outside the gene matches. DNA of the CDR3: TGTGCCAGCAGCTTAGGGCTAGCGGGAGAGACCCAGTACTTC. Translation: CASSLGLAGETQYF.

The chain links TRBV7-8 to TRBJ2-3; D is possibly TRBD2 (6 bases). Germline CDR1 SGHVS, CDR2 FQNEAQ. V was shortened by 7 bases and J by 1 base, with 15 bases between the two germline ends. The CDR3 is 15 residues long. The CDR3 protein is CASTPRLGGTDTQYF. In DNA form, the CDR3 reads TGTGCCAGCACCCCCAGACTAGGAGGCACAGATACGCAGTATTTT. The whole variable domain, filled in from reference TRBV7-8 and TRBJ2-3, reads GAGVSQSPRYKVAKRGQDVALRCDPISGHVSLFWYQQALGQGPEFLTYFQNEAQLDKSGLPSDRFFAERPEGSVSTLKIQRTQQEDSAVYLCASTPRLGGTDTQYFGPGTRLTVL.

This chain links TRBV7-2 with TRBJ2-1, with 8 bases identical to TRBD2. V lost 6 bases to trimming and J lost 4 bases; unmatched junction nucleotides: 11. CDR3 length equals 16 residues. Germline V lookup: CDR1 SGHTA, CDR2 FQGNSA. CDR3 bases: TGTGCCAGCAGGCCCCCAGCTAGCGGGCAATACAATGAGCAGTTCTTC. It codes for CASRPPASGQYNEQFF. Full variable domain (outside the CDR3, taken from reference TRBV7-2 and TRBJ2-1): GAGVSQSPSNKVTEKGKDVELRCDPISGHTALYWYRQSLGQGLEFLIYFQGNSAPDKSGLPSDRFSAERTGGSVSTLTIQRTQQEDSAVYLCASRPPASGQYNEQFFGPGTRLTVL.

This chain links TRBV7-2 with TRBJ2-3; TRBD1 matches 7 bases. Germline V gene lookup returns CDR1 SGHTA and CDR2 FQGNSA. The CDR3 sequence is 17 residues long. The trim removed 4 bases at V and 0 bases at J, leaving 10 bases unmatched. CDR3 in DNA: TGTGCCAGCAGCTGGCGCCGACAGGGATCTAGCACAGATACGCAGTATTTT. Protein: CASSWRRQGSSTDTQYF.

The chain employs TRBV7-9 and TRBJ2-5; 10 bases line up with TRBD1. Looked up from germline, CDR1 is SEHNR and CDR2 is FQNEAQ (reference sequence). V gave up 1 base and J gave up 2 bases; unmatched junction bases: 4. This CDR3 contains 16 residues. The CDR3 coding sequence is TGTGCCAGCAGCTTAGGACGGACAGGGGGTCAAGAGACCCAGTACTTC. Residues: CASSLGRTGGQETQYF.

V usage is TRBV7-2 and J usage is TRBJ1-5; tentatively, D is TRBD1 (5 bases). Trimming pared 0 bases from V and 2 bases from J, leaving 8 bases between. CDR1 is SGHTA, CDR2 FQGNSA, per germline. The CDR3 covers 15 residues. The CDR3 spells CASSLAGGGNQPQHF. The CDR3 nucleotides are TGTGCCAGCAGCTTAGCCGGGGGGGGCAATCAGCCCCAGCATTTT.

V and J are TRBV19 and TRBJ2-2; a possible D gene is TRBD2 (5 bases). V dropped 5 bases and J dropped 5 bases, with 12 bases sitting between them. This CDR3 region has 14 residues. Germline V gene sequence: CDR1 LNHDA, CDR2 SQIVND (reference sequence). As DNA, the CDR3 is TGTGCCAGTAGTCCAGAGAGAGGGACCGGGGAGCTGTTTTTT. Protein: CASSPERGTGELFF.

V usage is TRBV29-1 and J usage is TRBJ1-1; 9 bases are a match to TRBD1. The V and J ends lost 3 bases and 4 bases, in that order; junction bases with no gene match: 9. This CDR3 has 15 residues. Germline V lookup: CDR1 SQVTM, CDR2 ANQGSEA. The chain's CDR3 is CSVEGQGLAGTEAFF. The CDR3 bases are TGCAGCGTTGAGGGACAGGGCCTAGCGGGCACTGAAGCTTTCTTT.

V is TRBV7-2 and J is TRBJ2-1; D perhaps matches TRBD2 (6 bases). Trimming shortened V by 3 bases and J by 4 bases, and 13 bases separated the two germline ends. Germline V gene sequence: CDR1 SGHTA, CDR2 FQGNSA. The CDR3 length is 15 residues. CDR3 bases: TGTGCCAGCAGCTTGGGGACTCTACTTTACAATGAGCAGTTCTTC. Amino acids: CASSLGTLLYNEQFF.

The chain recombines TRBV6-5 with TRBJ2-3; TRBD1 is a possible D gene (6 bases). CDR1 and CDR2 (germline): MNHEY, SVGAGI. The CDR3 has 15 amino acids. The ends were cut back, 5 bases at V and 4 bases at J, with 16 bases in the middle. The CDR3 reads CASSLQGFRADTQYF. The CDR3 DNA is TGTGCCAGCAGTCTCCAGGGGTTTAGGGCAGATACGCAGTATTTT.

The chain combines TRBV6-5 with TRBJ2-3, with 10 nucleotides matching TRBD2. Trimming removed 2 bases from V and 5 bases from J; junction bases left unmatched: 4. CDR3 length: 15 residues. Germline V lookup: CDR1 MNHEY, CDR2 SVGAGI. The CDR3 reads CASSYRLAGGDTQYF. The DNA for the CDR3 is TGTGCCAGCAGTTACCGACTAGCGGGTGGAGATACGCAGTATTTT.

The chain's CDR3 is CASSYSTGSTEAFF. The CDR3 region has the DNA TGTGCCAGCAGTTACTCTACAGGAAGCACTGAAGCTTTCTTT. The chain uses TRBV6-2 or TRBV6-3 and TRBJ1-1, with D perhaps matching TRBD1 (5 bases). V was cut by 0 bases and J by 4 bases, with 9 bases left in between. CDR3 length: 14 residues. Germline-derived CDR1 and CDR2 are MNHEY and SVGEGT.

CDR3 loop: CASSEVLQNTEAFF. The CDR3 nucleotides are TGTGCCAGCAGTGAAGTACTCCAGAACACTGAAGCTTTCTTT. The V call is TRBV2, the J call TRBJ1-1, with unresolved D. CDR3 size: 14 residues. Per germline, CDR1 SNHLY and CDR2 FYNNEI. The ends were cut back, 1 base at V and 1 base at J, with 7 bases in the middle.

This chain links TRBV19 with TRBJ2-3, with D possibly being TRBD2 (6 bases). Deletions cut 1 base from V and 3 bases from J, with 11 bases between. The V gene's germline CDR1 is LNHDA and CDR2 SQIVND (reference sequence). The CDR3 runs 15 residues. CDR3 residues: CASSIVAGRTDTQYF. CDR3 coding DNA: TGTGCCAGTAGTATAGTTGCGGGGCGTACAGATACGCAGTATTTT.

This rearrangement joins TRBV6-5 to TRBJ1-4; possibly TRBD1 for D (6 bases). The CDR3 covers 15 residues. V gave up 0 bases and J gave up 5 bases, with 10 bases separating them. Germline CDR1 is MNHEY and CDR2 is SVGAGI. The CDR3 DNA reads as TGTGCCAGCAGTTACTCTGGGGGCGTGAATGAAAAACTGTTTTTT. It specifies CASSYSGGVNEKLFF.

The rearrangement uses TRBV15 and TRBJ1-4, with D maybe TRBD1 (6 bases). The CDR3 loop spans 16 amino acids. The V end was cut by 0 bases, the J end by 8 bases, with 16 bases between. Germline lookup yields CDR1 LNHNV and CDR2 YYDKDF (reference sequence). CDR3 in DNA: TGTGCCACCAGCAGAGATCACGGGGGGCTGGGAGAAAAACTGTTTTTT. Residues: CATSRDHGGLGEKLFF.

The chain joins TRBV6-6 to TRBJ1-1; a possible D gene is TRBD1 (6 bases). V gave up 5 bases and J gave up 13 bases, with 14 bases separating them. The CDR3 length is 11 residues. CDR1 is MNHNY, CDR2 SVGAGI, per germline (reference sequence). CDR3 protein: CASSATGSIFF. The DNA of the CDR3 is TGTGCCAGCAGTGCAACAGGGTCAATTTTCTTT.

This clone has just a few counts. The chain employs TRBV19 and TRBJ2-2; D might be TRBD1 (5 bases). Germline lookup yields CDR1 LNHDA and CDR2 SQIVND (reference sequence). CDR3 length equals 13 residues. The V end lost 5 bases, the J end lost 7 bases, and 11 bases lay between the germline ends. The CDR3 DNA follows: TGTGCCAGTAGTGCTCAGGGAATCGGGGAGCTGTTTTTT. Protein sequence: CASSAQGIGELFF.